This TCR beta chain was retrieved from a study of T cells in localized non-small cell lung cancer (dated by TCRdb to the early 2020s). Describing the broader study: The study examined T cell repertoires in roughly 240 patients with early-stage NSCLC and compared tumors with uninvolved tumor-adjacent lungs. The cohort was made up of fewer than 250 treatment-naive NSCLC patients whose localized lung tumors had been resected. Of the NSCLC patients, over 120 were male and approximately 110 were female, and the mean age was about 69 years. The paper as a whole reports these results and caveats: Because multi-region tumor sequencing was not done, intratumor heterogeneity could not be ruled out. Because of the exploratory design, TCR variables were selected using unadjusted p-values without false-discovery rate correction. Uninvolved tumor-adjacent lung showed the highest T cell clonality, higher than tumor, which suggests more focused antigenic responses in the uninvolved tumor-adjacent lung. Longer overall survival was associated with higher T cell density in blood, whereas shorter survival was associated with higher clonality in adjacent lung. Of the top 100 tumor clones, a median of 57 were detected in paired uninvolved adjacent lung; about 26 were also among that lung's top 100.

The immunoSEQ Assay was used to sequence TCR beta CDR3 regions from DNA. In the paper's pipeline: T cell density was computed as TCR beta template counts normalized to usable DNA estimated by amplifying housekeeping genes. Richness was estimated with the preseqR package, extrapolating to 400,000 templates for PBMC samples and 120,000 templates for tissue samples. Clonality was taken to be one minus Pielou's evenness. Differential abundance testing on productive amino-acid clonotypes, with a minimum total count of 5 and an alpha of 0.1, was used to identify tissue-enriched TCRs. Repertoire overlap between compartments was quantified with the Jaccard Index and Morisita Overlap Index. GLIPH grouped TCR beta CDR3s together with public tetramer-defined viral CDR3s, and a viral motif had to include at least three viral sequences and also show V-gene enrichment. TCRdb re-hosts the immuneACCESS table, in-frame sequences only. Its copies lack some clones; in the studies checked, an unresolved V gene accounts for under half of them, and the cause for the rest is not known. V and J calls and clone size follow that table, whereas D and trimming were derived from the DNA. Counted in this sample were under 20,000 clones; 87% of them appeared once. Of the sample, about 30% is held by the ten largest clones.

At diagnosis, peripheral blood, uninvolved tumor-adjacent lung and tumor were collected and stored as a combination of fresh-frozen and FFPE material. For TCR repertoire profiling, blood samples were analyzed as peripheral blood mononuclear cells. V is clipped by 3 bases and J by 1 base, and the sequence between their germline boundaries is 6 bases long. The CDR3 holds 13 amino acids from the cysteine to the phenylalanine. Solely the CDR3 DNA is kept, with 39 bases framed from the first base. The germline V gene yields SGHVS for CDR1 and FQNEAQ for CDR2. As concerns this clone: Its target antigen remains unknown. Per-base quality was not reported, and no clone a single base away is much larger than it.

The source is a male donor at least 60 years old with stage II lung adenocarcinoma. The chain joins TRBV7-8 to TRBJ1-1, with no reliable assignment of the D segment. This specimen consisted of peripheral blood mononuclear cells, obtained before any cancer treatment. The CDR3 region: CASSFEGNTEAFF. In nucleotide form, the sequence is TGTGCCAGCAGCTTCGAAGGGAACACTGAAGCTTTCTTT.